The 29 T cell receptor beta chains in this list originate from one sample, sequenced in a study of regulatory T cells in long-lasting Graves disease. Time point reported: newly diagnosed GD, antithyroid drugs for less than 3 months. Scientists built the TCR library using RNA that was extracted from PBMCs. In building TCR beta libraries, iRepertoire HTBI primers were used together with Arm-PCR of CDR3 regions. TCRdb reanalysed the multiplex PCR reads using MiXCR and keeps one entry per CDR3 protein. The table has some 460,000 distinct CDR3 sequences, around 15% seen once; the top ten hold more than 9%. Another study also made use of these data, one on T cells in Graves' hyperthyroidism and ophthalmopathy.

This specimen was peripheral blood mononuclear cells (PBMCs), taken at new diagnosis, from a patient treated with antithyroid drugs. The receptors were gathered from a middle-aged man with Graves disease.

On this clonotype: Given a much more abundant clone one base away, this may be a read error. The chain joins TRBV20-1 to TRBJ2-1; the match to TRBD2 covers 8 bases. The V and J ends lost 1 base and 10 bases, in that order; junction bases with no gene match: 24. Germline CDR1 and CDR2: DFQATT and SNEGSKA (reference sequence). The CDR3 sequence is 19 residues long. The CDR3 loop reads CSARGQGSSGSLSSYEQFF. DNA of the CDR3: TGCAGTGCTAGAGGGCAGGGGTCCAGCGGGAGCCTTAGCTCCTACGAGCAGTTCTTC.

This sequence joins TRBV30 and TRBJ2-5; D not resolved. With 0 bases removed from V and 2 bases from J, the gap between germline ends came to 10 bases. The CDR3 contains 14 residues. Germline CDR1 GTSNPN, CDR2 SVGIG (reference sequence). CDR3 sequence reads: CAWSVGRLQETQYF. DNA for the CDR3: TGTGCCTGGAGTGTGGGCAGGTTGCAAGAGACCCAGTACTTC.

Ten or more counts support this clonotype. The V gene is TRBV6-2 or TRBV6-3, the J gene TRBJ2-7, with D maybe TRBD1 (5 bases). V lost 3 bases, J lost 4 bases, and 10 bases lay in between. Germline CDR1 reads MNHEY; CDR2 reads SVGEGT. CDR3 length: 13 residues. CDR3: CASSYRGGYEQYF. The CDR3 DNA sequence: TGTGCCAGCAGTTATAGGGGTGGATACGAGCAGTACTTC.

The chain joins TRBV4-1 to TRBJ2-5; 9 positions match TRBD2. Germline assignment: CDR1 MGHRA and CDR2 YSYEKL. This CDR3 comprises 17 residues. Trimming took 0 bases from V and 5 from J; bases not matched to a gene: 10. Here the CDR3 DNA reads TGCGCCAGCAGCCAAGACCAACGAGCGGGAGGTGGGGAGACCCAGTACTTC. It yields the protein CASSQDQRAGGGETQYF.

The chain employs TRBV3-1 and TRBJ2-7; 9 positions agree with TRBD1. The CDR3 spans 16 residues. V lost 4 bases, J lost 3 bases, and 10 bases stayed unmatched. CDR1 is LGHDT, CDR2 YNNKEL, per germline (reference sequence). Here the CDR3 reads CASSPPGGQGLYEQYF. DNA for the CDR3: TGTGCCAGCAGCCCCCCCGGGGGACAGGGTCTCTACGAGCAGTACTTC.

As concerns this clonotype: A much larger clone sits a single nucleotide away, making a read error possible. The chain has TRBV28 and TRBJ2-4; D is ambiguous. V was pared by 7 bases and J by 5 bases, with 18 bases between. Germline CDR1 MDHEN, CDR2 SYDVKM. The CDR3 consists of 15 residues. The CDR3 DNA reads as TGTGCCAGCACCACCACCCCCCGGAAAGAAAACATTCAGTACTTC. Its protein is CASTTTPRKENIQYF.

This clonotype was counted many times. The chain employs TRBV7-6 and TRBJ2-3; 13 nucleotides agree with TRBD2. V was clipped by 4 bases and J by 7 bases; unmatched bases: 5. Per the germline V gene, CDR1 is SGHVS and CDR2 is FNYEAQ. This CDR3 is 15 amino acids long. The CDR3 region is CASSYGTSGKNTQYF. CDR3 DNA: TGTGCCAGCAGCTACGGGACTAGCGGGAAGAATACGCAGTATTTT.

This clonotype appeared many times. This chain links TRBV27 with TRBJ1-2, with 7 bases matching TRBD1. Germline assignment: CDR1 MNHEY and CDR2 SMNVEV (reference sequence). The CDR3 totals 13 residues. V shed 6 bases, J shed 7 bases, and the junction held 8 bases outside the gene matches. In DNA, the CDR3 is TGTGCCAGCAGACCTACAGGGGACTTTGGCTACACCTTC. Protein: CASRPTGDFGYTF.

The sample holds many counts of this clonotype. This rearrangement joins TRBV5-1 to TRBJ2-5; D is perhaps TRBD1 (5 bases). Trimming left V 2 bases short and J 3 bases short, with 8 bases between. Germline CDR1 is SGHRS and CDR2 is YFSETQ. CDR3 size: 13 residues. CDR3 sequence: CASSLGAEETQYF. The CDR3 DNA follows: TGCGCCAGCAGCTTAGGGGCAGAAGAGACCCAGTACTTC.

Ten or more counts support this clonotype. This rearrangement joins TRBV7-9 to TRBJ2-1, with TRBD2 as a possible D gene (5 bases). The CDR3 spans 15 residues. Germline CDR1 reads SEHNR; CDR2 reads FQNEAQ (reference sequence). V lost 1 base, J lost 9 bases, and 16 bases lay in between. CDR3 DNA: TGTGCCAGCAGCTTAGATTTGAGGGTGGGAGTTGAGCAGTTCTTC. This gives the protein CASSLDLRVGVEQFF.

This clonotype was recorded many times. This sequence joins TRBV2 and TRBJ2-1; 14 bases agree with TRBD2. CDR3 length: 19 amino acids. Per germline, CDR1 SNHLY and CDR2 FYNNEI. V lost 1 base to trimming and J lost 13 bases; unmatched junction nucleotides: 18. The CDR3 DNA follows: TGTGCCAGCAGTGAAGACAGGGGCTCCGGACTAGCGGGAGGAAACTCCCAGTTCTTC. Translation: CASSEDRGSGLAGGNSQFF.

Ten or more counts support this clonotype. The chain joins TRBV5-1 to TRBJ2-1; D may be TRBD1 (6 bases). CDR1 is SGHRS and CDR2 is YFSETQ in the germline V gene. Trimming took 7 bases from V and 0 from J, leaving 14 bases between them. The CDR3 sequence is 15 residues long. The DNA of the CDR3 is TGCGCCAGCTTCCGGGACAATTTCTCCTACAATGAGCAGTTCTTC. It codes for CASFRDNFSYNEQFF.

The table lists this clonotype with a few counts. At one boundary the junction diverges from the germline segment, which might be a read error. The genes are TRBV5-1 and TRBJ2-2; either TRBD1 or TRBD2 may fit D (5 bases each). The CDR3 extends over 15 amino acids. In germline, CDR1 is SGHRS, CDR2 YFSETQ. In nucleotides, the CDR3 is TGCACCAGCAGGGCCCTAGCAGAGAACACCGGGGAGCTGTTTTTT. The encoded protein is CTSRALAENTGELFF.

The chain joins TRBV6-2 or TRBV6-3 to TRBJ2-5, with D hard to call. Germline loops: CDR1 MNHEY, CDR2 SVGEGT. V gave up 5 bases and J gave up 3 bases, with 7 bases separating them. The CDR3 length is 12 residues. This CDR3 reads CASSRFKETQYF. In DNA, the CDR3 is TGTGCCAGCAGTAGGTTTAAAGAGACCCAGTACTTC.

The chain links TRBV7-9 to TRBJ1-3; D is ambiguous. The CDR3 has 14 residues. The germline CDR1 and CDR2 sequences are SEHNR and FQNEAQ (reference sequence). V shed 4 bases and J shed 3 bases, with 10 bases lying between them. The CDR3 here is CASSYGVSGNTIYF. In nucleotides, the CDR3 is TGTGCCAGCAGCTACGGGGTCAGTGGAAACACCATATATTTT. Supplemented by reference TRBV7-9 and TRBJ1-3, the full variable domain reads DTGVSQNPRHKITKRGQNVTFRCDPISEHNRLYWYRQTLGQGPEFLTYFQNEAQLEKSRLLSDRFSAERPKGSFSTLEIQRTEQGDSAMYLCASSYGVSGNTIYFGEGSWLTVV.

This clonotype was picked up many times. CDR3 in DNA: TGCAGCGCGACCGACGGGACCGTGGGCAACACTGAAGCTTTCTTT. This encodes CSATDGTVGNTEAFF. V is TRBV29-1 and J is TRBJ1-1; TRBD1 might be the D (5 bases). Between the trimmed V and J ends, which lost 7 bases and 2 bases, there was a span of 20 bases. The CDR3 covers 15 residues. The germline CDR1 and CDR2 sequences are SQVTM and ANQGSEA.

This clonotype was detected a few times. This sequence joins TRBV12-3 or TRBV12-4 and TRBJ1-2; D gene uncertain. V lost 6 bases to trimming and J lost 8 bases, with 10 bases between them. The CDR3 is 11 residues long. The CDR3 region is CASRDGQGYTF. Written as DNA, the CDR3 is TGTGCCAGCAGGGACGGGCAGGGCTACACCTTC.

This clonotype has a count of ten or more. The chain employs TRBV6-2 or TRBV6-3 and TRBJ2-7; TRBD2 agrees at 11 bases. The ends lost 4 bases at V and 1 base at J; junction bases unmatched: 9. CDR3 length: 17 residues. Germline loops: CDR1 MNHEY, CDR2 SVGEGT. CDR3 residues: CASSSLVLAGVSYEQYF. The CDR3 DNA is TGTGCCAGCAGTTCTTTGGTACTAGCGGGGGTTTCCTACGAGCAGTACTTC.

This clonotype appeared many times. V usage is TRBV28 and J usage is TRBJ2-1, with 13 bases fitting TRBD2. The CDR3 extends over 16 amino acids. Germline V lookup: CDR1 MDHEN, CDR2 SYDVKM. V lost 7 bases, J lost 6 bases, and 9 bases stayed unmatched. The CDR3: CASTPPTSGRGNEQFF. CDR3 in DNA: TGTGCCAGCACGCCCCCCACTAGCGGGAGGGGCAATGAGCAGTTCTTC.

Concerning this clonotype: This may come from a read error, since a much larger clone is one base off. V is TRBV30 and J is TRBJ1-6; 7 nucleotides line up with TRBD1. V gave up 4 bases and J gave up 8 bases; unmatched junction bases: 8. From germline, CDR1 is GTSNPN and CDR2 SVGIG (reference sequence). This CDR3 contains 14 residues. The DNA of the CDR3 is TGTGCCTGGATCCCGGACAGGACGGATTCACCCCTCCACTTT. Its translation is CAWIPDRTDSPLHF.

In regard to this clonotype: One base away lies a much larger clone, so this may be a sequencing read error. The chain has TRBV12-3 or TRBV12-4 and TRBJ2-1; 9 positions agree with TRBD1. The CDR3 has 14 amino acids. V was pared by 4 bases and J by 10 bases, with 8 bases of the junction left unmatched. The CDR3 bases are TGTGCCAGCAGTTCCGGGACAGGGTTGAGGGAGCAGTTCTTC. Its translation: CASSSGTGLREQFF.

At least ten counts were recorded for this clonotype. The chain employs TRBV20-1 and TRBJ2-3; D remains ambiguous. V was pared by 7 bases and J by 0 bases, with 14 bases between. The CDR3 runs 14 residues. Germline CDR1 reads DFQATT; CDR2 reads SNEGSKA (reference sequence). CDR3 sequence: CSVDGGPSTDTQYF. The CDR3 nucleotides are TGCAGTGTTGACGGTGGGCCAAGCACAGATACGCAGTATTTT.

This clonotype has ten or more counts. This chain joins TRBV30 and TRBJ2-5; D remains ambiguous. V lost 1 base and J 5 bases, leaving 14 bases between the germline ends. The CDR3 extends over 14 amino acids. Germline V gene lookup returns CDR1 GTSNPN and CDR2 SVGIG (reference sequence). Here the CDR3 DNA reads TGTGCCTGGAGTGCCCAGACCTGGACGGAGACCCAGTACTTC. It yields the protein CAWSAQTWTETQYF.

The sample holds many counts of this clonotype. The chain joins TRBV28 to TRBJ1-1, with D perhaps TRBD1 (5 bases). Germline loops: CDR1 MDHEN, CDR2 SYDVKM. CDR3 length: 13 amino acids. Trimming took 1 base from V and 10 from J, leaving 13 bases between them. CDR3 nucleotides: TGTGCCAGCAGTTTATTACAGGCGCGGGGAGCTTTCTTT. Its translation is CASSLLQARGAFF. Combining the CDR3 with reference TRBV28 and TRBJ1-1 gives the whole variable domain DVKVTQSSRYLVKRTGEKVFLECVQDMDHENMFWYRQDPGLGLRLIYFSYDVKMKEKGDIPEGYSVSREKKERFSLILESASTNQTSMYLCASSLLQARGAFFGQGTRLTVV.

The V and J genes are TRBV11-3 and TRBJ2-5; 13 nucleotides line up with TRBD2. The CDR3 totals 17 residues. The V and J ends lost 3 bases and 5 bases, in that order; junction bases with no gene match: 9. Germline CDR1 reads SGHNT; CDR2 reads YENEEA. The CDR3 loop is CASSFGLAGVVVETQYF. In nucleotides, the CDR3 is TGTGCCAGCAGCTTTGGACTAGCGGGAGTGGTGGTCGAGACCCAGTACTTC.

As regards this clonotype: Since a much larger clone is just one base distant, this may be a read error. This sequence joins TRBV11-2 and TRBJ2-1, with TRBD2 matching over 13 bases. Germline V CDR1 and CDR2: SGHAT, FQNNGV. Trimming at V came to 4 bases and at J to 13 bases, leaving 13 bases not matched to a gene. The CDR3 has 16 residues. The chain's CDR3 is CASSSGTSGALPTQFF. The CDR3 DNA reads TGTGCCAGCAGCTCCGGGACTAGCGGGGCACTCCCGACCCAGTTCTTC.

The chain employs TRBV30 and TRBJ2-1, with D unclear. Trimming stripped 4 bases from V and 0 bases from J, with 4 bases between. The length of the CDR3 is 12 residues. Germline V gives CDR1 GTSNPN, CDR2 SVGIG (reference sequence). The CDR3 sequence: CAWMVSYNEQFF. The CDR3 nucleotides are TGTGCCTGGATGGTCTCCTACAATGAGCAGTTCTTC.

Comment on this clonotype: Germline is not matched at one junction end, which may reflect a read error. The chain has TRBV20-1 and TRBJ2-7; 8 bases match TRBD1. CDR1 is DFQATT and CDR2 is SNEGSKA in the germline V gene (reference sequence). This CDR3 region has 15 residues. The CDR3 loop reads CSARNTSDREHEQCF. CDR3 nucleotides: TGCAGTGCTAGAAACACCTCGGACAGGGAGCACGAGCAGTGCTTC.

The chain is built from TRBV5-1 and TRBJ2-2; a possible D gene is TRBD1 (7 bases). This CDR3 contains 15 residues. Germline values: CDR1 SGHRS, CDR2 YFSETQ. The V end was cut by 4 bases, the J end by 6 bases, with 16 bases between. CDR3 sequence reads: CASSKRTGGSGELFF. CDR3 DNA sequence: TGCGCCAGCAGCAAAAGGACAGGAGGGTCCGGGGAGCTGTTTTTT.